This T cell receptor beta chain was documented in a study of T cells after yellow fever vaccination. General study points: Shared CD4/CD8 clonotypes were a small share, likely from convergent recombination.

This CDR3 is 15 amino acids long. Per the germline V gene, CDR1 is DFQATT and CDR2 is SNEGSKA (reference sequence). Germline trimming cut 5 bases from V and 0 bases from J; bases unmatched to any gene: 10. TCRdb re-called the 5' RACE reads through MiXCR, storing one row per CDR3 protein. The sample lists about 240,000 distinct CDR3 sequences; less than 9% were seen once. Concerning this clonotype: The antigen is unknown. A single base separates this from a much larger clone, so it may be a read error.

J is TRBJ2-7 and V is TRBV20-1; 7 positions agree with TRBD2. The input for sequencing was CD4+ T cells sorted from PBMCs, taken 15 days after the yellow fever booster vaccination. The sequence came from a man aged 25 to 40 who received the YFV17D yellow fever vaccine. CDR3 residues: CSAYVPSGSSYEQYF. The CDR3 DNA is TGCAGTGCTTATGTCCCTAGCGGAAGCTCCTACGAGCAGTACTTC.